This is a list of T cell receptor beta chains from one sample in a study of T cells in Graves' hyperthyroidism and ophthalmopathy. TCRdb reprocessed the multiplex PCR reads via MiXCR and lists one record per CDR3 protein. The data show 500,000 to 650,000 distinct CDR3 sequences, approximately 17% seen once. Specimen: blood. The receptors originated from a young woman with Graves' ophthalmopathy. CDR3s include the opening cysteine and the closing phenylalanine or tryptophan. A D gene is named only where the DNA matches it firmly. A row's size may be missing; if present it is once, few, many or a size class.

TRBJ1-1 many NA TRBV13 CASSSEGERAFF TGTGCCAGCAGCTCCGAAGGGGAGAGGGCTTTCTTT
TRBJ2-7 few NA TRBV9 CASSVGPSGEQYF TGTGCCAGCAGCGTTGGCCCCTCGGGCGAGCAGTACTTC
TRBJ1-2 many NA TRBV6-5 CASSYSRGSGYTF TGTGCCAGCAGTTACTCGAGGGGGTCTGGCTACACCTTC
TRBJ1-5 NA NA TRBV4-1 CASSQEWGVGSGQPQHF TGCGCCAGCAGCCAAGAATGGGGGGTGGGATCAGGTCAGCCCCAGCATTTT
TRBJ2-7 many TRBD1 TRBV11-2 CASSLGMGQGFHEQYF TGTGCCAGCAGTTTAGGTATGGGACAGGGGTTCCACGAGCAGTACTTC
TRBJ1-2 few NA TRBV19 CASSIDPGYGYTF TGTGCCAGTAGTATAGATCCGGGTTACGGCTACACCTTC
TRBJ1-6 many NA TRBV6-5 CASSYSGARWNSPLHF TGTGCCAGCAGTTACTCCGGGGCCAGGTGGAATTCACCCCTCCACTTT
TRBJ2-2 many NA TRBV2 CASSEARNRELFF TGTGCCAGCAGTGAAGCGCGGAACAGGGAGCTGTTTTTT
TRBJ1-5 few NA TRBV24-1 CATSKAGNQPQHF TGTGCCACCAGTAAGGCCGGGAATCAGCCCCAGCATTTT
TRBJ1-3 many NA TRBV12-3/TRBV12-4 CASSPTRGTNTIYF TGTGCCAGCAGTCCCACCCGGGGGACCAACACCATATATTTT
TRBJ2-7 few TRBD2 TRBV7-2 CASSVTGLSVSGEQYF TGTGCCAGCAGCGTGACGGGACTATCGGTATCTGGGGAGCAGTACTTC
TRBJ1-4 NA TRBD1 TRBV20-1 CSAPRGPLTNEKLFF TGCAGTGCTCCCAGGGGGCCGCTAACTAATGAAAAACTGTTTTTT
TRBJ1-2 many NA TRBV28 CASKMNPPGGYTF TGTGCCAGCAAGATGAACCCCCCGGGTGGCTACACCTTC
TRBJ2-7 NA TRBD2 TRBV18 CASSPITSGGAYEQYF TGTGCCAGCTCACCGATTACTAGCGGGGGGGCGTACGAGCAGTACTTC
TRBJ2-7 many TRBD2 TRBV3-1 CASSFPGTSTYEQYF TGTGCCAGCAGCTTCCCAGGGACTAGCACCTACGAGCAGTACTTC